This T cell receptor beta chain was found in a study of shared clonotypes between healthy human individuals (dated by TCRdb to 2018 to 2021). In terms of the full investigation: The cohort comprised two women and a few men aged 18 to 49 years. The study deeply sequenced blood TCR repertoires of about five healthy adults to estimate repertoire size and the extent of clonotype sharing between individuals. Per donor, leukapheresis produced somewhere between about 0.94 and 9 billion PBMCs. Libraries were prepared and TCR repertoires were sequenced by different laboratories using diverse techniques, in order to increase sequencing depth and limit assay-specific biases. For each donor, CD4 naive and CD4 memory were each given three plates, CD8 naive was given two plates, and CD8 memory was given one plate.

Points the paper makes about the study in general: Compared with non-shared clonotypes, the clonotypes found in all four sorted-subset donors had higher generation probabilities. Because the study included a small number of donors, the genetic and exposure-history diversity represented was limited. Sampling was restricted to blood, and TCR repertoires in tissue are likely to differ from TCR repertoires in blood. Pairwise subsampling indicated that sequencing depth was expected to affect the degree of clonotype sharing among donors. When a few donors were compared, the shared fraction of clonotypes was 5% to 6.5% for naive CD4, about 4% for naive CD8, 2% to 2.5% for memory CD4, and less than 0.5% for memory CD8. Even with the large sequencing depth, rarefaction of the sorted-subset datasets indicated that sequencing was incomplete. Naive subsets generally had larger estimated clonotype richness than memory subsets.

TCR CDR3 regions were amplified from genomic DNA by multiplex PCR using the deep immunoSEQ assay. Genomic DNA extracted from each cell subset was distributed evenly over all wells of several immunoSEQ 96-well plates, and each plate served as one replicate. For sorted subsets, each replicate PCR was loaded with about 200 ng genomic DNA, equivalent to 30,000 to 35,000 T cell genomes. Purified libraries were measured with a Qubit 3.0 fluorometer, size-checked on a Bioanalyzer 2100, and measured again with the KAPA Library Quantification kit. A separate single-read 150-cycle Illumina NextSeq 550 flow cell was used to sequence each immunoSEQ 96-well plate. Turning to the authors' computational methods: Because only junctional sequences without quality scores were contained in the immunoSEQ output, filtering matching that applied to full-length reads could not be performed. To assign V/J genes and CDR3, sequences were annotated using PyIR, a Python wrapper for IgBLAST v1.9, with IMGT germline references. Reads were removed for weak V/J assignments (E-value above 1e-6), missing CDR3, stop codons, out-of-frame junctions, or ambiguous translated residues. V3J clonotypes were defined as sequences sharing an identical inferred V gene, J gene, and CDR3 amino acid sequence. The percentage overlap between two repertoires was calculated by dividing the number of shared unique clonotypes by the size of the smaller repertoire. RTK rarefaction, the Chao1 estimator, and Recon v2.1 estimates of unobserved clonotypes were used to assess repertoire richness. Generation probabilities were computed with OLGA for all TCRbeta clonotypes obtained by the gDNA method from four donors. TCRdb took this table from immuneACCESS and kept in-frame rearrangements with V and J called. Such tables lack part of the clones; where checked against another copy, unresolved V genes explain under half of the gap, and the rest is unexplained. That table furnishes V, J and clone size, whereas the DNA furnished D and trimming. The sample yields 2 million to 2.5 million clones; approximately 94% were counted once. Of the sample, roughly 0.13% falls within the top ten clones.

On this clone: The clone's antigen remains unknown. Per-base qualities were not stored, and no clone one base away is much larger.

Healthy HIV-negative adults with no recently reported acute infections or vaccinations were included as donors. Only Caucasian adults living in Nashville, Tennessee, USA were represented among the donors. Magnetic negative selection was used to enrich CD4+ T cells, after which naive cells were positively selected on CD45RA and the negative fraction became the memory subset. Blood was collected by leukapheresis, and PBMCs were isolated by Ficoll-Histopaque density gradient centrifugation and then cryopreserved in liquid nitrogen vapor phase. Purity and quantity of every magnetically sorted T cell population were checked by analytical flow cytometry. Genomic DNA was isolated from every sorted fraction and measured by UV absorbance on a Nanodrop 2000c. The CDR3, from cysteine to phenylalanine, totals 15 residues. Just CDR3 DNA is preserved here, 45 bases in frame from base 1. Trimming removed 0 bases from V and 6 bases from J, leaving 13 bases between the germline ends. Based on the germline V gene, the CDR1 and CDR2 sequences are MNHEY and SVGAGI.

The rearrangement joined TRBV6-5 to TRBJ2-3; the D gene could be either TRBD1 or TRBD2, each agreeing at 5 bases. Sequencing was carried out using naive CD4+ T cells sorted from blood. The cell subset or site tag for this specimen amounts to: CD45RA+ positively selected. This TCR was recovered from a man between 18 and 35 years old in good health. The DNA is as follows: TGTGCCAGCAGTTACTCGGGGGATTCTAGGGATACGCAGTATTTT. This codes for CASSYSGDSRDTQYF.